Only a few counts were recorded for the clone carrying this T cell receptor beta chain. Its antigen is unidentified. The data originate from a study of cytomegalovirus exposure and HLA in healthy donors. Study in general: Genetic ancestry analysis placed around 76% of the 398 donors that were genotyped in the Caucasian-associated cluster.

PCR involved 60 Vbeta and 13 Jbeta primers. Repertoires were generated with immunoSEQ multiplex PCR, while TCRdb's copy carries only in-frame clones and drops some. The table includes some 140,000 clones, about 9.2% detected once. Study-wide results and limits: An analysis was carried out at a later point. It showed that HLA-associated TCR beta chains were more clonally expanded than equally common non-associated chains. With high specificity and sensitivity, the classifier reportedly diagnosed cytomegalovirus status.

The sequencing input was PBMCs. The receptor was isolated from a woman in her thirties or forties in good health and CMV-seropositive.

DNA for the CDR3: TGCGCCAGCAGCTCCTTAGCGGTGAACACTGAAGCTTTCTTT. The encoded protein is CASSSLAVNTEAFF. The V call is TRBV5-1, the J call TRBJ1-1; D is unresolved. V was pared by 3 bases and J by 0 bases, with 9 bases between. This CDR3 comprises 14 residues. Germline CDR1 SGHRS, CDR2 YFSETQ.